The 12 T cell receptor beta chains listed next were all sequenced from one sample in a study of blood T cell repertoires in COVID-19. This table comes from immunoSEQ multiplex PCR, and its TCRdb copy is limited to in-frame clones, with some not included. The table includes fewer than 350,000 clones, roughly 90% detected once. The specimen sequenced was peripheral blood. These TCRs come from a woman aged 30 to 39 with COVID-19, enrolled during active disease.

As DNA, the CDR3 is TGTGCCAGCAGCTTAGCGAACCTCCGGGAGACCCAGTACTTC. This codes for CASSLANLRETQYF. The chain uses TRBV7-9 and TRBJ2-5; D is ambiguous. The CDR3 extends over 14 amino acids. Germline CDR1 and CDR2: SEHNR and FQNEAQ (reference sequence). The V and J ends lost 0 bases and 5 bases respectively, with 10 bases between them.

This clone came up a few times. Here the CDR3 reads CASSLNRIVLSYEQYF. CDR3 in DNA: TGCGCCAGCAGCTTGAACAGGATTGTACTCTCCTACGAGCAGTACTTC. The rearrangement joins TRBV5-1 to TRBJ2-7; weak D call: TRBD1 (5 bases). V was trimmed by 1 base and J by 0 bases, leaving 14 bases between them. The CDR3 consists of 16 residues. Germline lookup yields CDR1 SGHRS and CDR2 YFSETQ.

This sequence joins TRBV10-3 and TRBJ2-3; 10 bases agree with TRBD1. From germline, CDR1 is ENHRY and CDR2 SYGVKD. The CDR3 contains 15 residues. The V segment lost 6 bases and the J segment 0 bases; nucleotides outside the gene matches: 3. The CDR3 here is CAIRGDRGSTDTQYF. The CDR3, as DNA: TGTGCCATCAGGGGGGACAGGGGAAGCACAGATACGCAGTATTTT.

The chain uses TRBV11-2 and TRBJ2-7; TRBD1 matches 9 bases. This CDR3 comprises 15 residues. From germline, CDR1 is SGHAT and CDR2 FQNNGV. Trimming at V came to 5 bases and at J to 3 bases, leaving 8 bases not matched to a gene. Here the CDR3 reads CASSQPDRGYYEQYF. CDR3 sequence (DNA): TGTGCCAGCAGCCAGCCCGACAGGGGGTACTACGAGCAGTACTTC.

The V and J genes are TRBV28 and TRBJ2-5, with 7 bases fitting TRBD2. The V gene's germline CDR1 is MDHEN and CDR2 SYDVKM. This CDR3 region has 16 residues. Unmatched junction bases numbered 12, after V lost 6 bases and J lost 2 bases. DNA for the CDR3: TGTGCCAGCAGCACGGGTGGGGAGGGTGTTCAAGAGACCCAGTACTTC. It yields the protein CASSTGGEGVQETQYF. Combining the CDR3 with reference TRBV28 and TRBJ2-5 gives the whole variable domain DVKVTQSSRYLVKRTGEKVFLECVQDMDHENMFWYRQDPGLGLRLIYFSYDVKMKEKGDIPEGYSVSREKKERFSLILESASTNQTSMYLCASSTGGEGVQETQYFGPGTRLLVL.

The V and J genes are TRBV12-3 or TRBV12-4 and TRBJ1-6; D is unresolved. CDR3 length: 13 residues. Deletions cut 2 bases from V and 10 bases from J, with 9 bases between. CDR3 sequence: CASSLNPGSPLHF. CDR3 nucleotides: TGTGCCAGCAGTTTAAATCCGGGATCACCCCTCCACTTT.

The sample holds one count of this clone. The chain combines TRBV5-1 with TRBJ2-7, with 8 bases matching TRBD1. The CDR3 has 15 residues. Germline V gives CDR1 SGHRS, CDR2 YFSETQ. Trimming cost V 4 bases and J 5 bases; bases outside gene matches: 11. CDR3 coding DNA: TGCGCCAGCAGCCCAGGGGGCACCCTCAGCCACGAGCAGTACTTC. Translated: CASSPGGTLSHEQYF.

Only a few counts were recorded for this clone. J is TRBJ1-5 and V is TRBV18; D is uncertain. Looked up from germline, CDR1 is KGHSH and CDR2 is LQKENI. The CDR3 is 14 residues long. V was shortened by 5 bases and J by 9 bases, with 17 bases between the two germline ends. For the CDR3, the DNA is TGTGCCAGCTCAGAAGTTGCAGTCTTCAGGCCCCAGCATTTT. The encoded protein is CASSEVAVFRPQHF.

This clone has a single count. V and J are TRBV29-1 and TRBJ1-2; D possibly corresponds to TRBD1 (5 bases). V lost 3 bases and J 6 bases, leaving 8 bases between the germline ends. From germline, CDR1 is SQVTM and CDR2 ANQGSEA. The CDR3 totals 11 residues. The CDR3: CSVERGDGYTF. CDR3 nucleotides: TGCAGCGTTGAGCGGGGGGATGGCTACACCTTC.

The rearrangement joins TRBV5-1 to TRBJ2-6, with D possibly matching TRBD2 (6 bases). This CDR3 is built from 17 residues. In germline, CDR1 is SGHRS, CDR2 YFSETQ. V shed 6 bases and J shed 0 bases, with 16 bases lying between them. The CDR3 coding sequence is TGCGCCAGCACCATCGGGGGTGTGCTCTCTGGGGCCAACGTCCTGACTTTC. This gives the protein CASTIGGVLSGANVLTF.

V gene TRBV10-2 combines with J gene TRBJ2-1, with a possible D match to TRBD2 (5 bases). With 5 bases removed from V and 1 base from J, the gap between germline ends came to 6 bases. The CDR3 extends over 13 amino acids. CDR1 is WSHSY, CDR2 SAAADI, per germline. The CDR3 DNA sequence: TGCGCCAGCAGTTTAGCGTCCTACAATGAGCAGTTCTTC. This codes for CASSLASYNEQFF.

In its sample, this clone was seen a few times. This chain joins TRBV3-1 (or the pseudogene TRBV3-2) and TRBJ1-3; tentatively, D is TRBD1 (5 bases). V dropped 4 bases and J dropped 2 bases, with 15 bases sitting between them. The CDR3 sequence is 16 residues long. Germline V lookup: CDR1 LGHDT, CDR2 YNNKEL (reference sequence). CDR3 sequence: CASSLGRGGAGNTIYF. CDR3 DNA sequence: TGTGCCAGCAGCCTTGGAAGGGGAGGGGCTGGAAACACCATATATTTT.